Shown below are 28 T cell receptor beta chains from a single sample sequenced in a study of T cell repertoires in cytomegalovirus infection (dated by TCRdb to between 2019 and 2020). According to the study, the label for this sample's treatment or condition signals: in vitro stimulation with specific CMV peptide epitopes to enrich CMV-specific T cells. Their antigens are not known. Sequenced on an Illumina HiSeq 1500. The public reads were quality trimmed at Q25 with fastp and then assembled into clones with MiXCR by TCRdb, keeping productive beta chains. A single entry per CDR3 protein holds the most common genes and DNA from its merged rows. This sample holds about 340,000 distinct CDR3 sequences; 25% to 30% were observed only once. The ten largest clonotypes hold approximately 20% of the sample. The sequenced sample was cultured PBMCs, obtained from culture after CMV antigen stimulation. The source of these receptors is a human donor in good health (CMV status not recorded). Some clones in this sample may be carry-over from other donors' samples.

This clonotype was detected a few times. The chain combines TRBV12-3 or TRBV12-4 with TRBJ1-2; D remains unclear. Trimming shortened V by 2 bases and J by 8 bases, and 12 bases separated the two germline ends. The CDR3 extends over 13 amino acids. The CDR3 region is CASSLRQDGGYTF. The DNA of the CDR3 is TGTGCCAGCAGTTTACGGCAGGACGGGGGCTACACCTTC.

The table lists this clonotype with a few counts. The chain combines TRBV11-2 with TRBJ2-6; the match to TRBD1 covers 10 bases. V dropped 5 bases and J dropped 4; count of bases not matched to a gene: 14. The CDR3 extends over 19 amino acids. The germline CDR1 and CDR2 sequences are SGHAT and FQNNGV. The CDR3 loop reads CASSAGWGTGDTGANVLTF. CDR3 coding DNA: TGTGCCAGCAGCGCCGGATGGGGGACAGGGGATACAGGGGCCAACGTCCTGACTTTC.

This clonotype has a handful of counts. The chain employs TRBV19 and TRBJ1-5; maybe TRBD1 (5 bases). The CDR3 spans 15 residues. Germline V gene lookup returns CDR1 LNHDA and CDR2 SQIVND (reference sequence). V dropped 0 bases and J dropped 5 bases, with 11 bases sitting between them. The CDR3 DNA follows: TGTGCCAGTAGTATAGAAGGGGCAGGGTATCAGCCCCAGCATTTT. As protein: CASSIEGAGYQPQHF.

The rearrangement links TRBV12-3 or TRBV12-4 to TRBJ2-7; 12 bases match TRBD2. The CDR3 is made up of 16 amino acids. Trimming removed 5 bases from V and 6 bases from J; junction bases left unmatched: 11. The CDR3 spells CASSGLAGTGGGEQYF. In DNA, the CDR3 is TGTGCCAGCAGTGGACTAGCGGGAACGGGGGGCGGCGAGCAGTACTTC.

The chain has TRBV19 and TRBJ1-1; TRBD1 matches at 7 bases. The junction had 4 bases not matched to a gene; V was cut back by 2 bases and J by 4 bases. CDR3 length equals 14 residues. Looked up from germline, CDR1 is LNHDA and CDR2 is SQIVND (reference sequence). DNA for the CDR3: TGTGCCAGTAGTATACCGCGACAGGGCACTGAAGCTTTCTTT. Translating it yields CASSIPRQGTEAFF.

This clonotype was detected a few times. J is TRBJ2-5 and V is TRBV7-6; 12 positions agree with TRBD1. Germline V CDR1 and CDR2: SGHVS, FNYEAQ. The CDR3 extends over 16 amino acids. V lost 4 bases, J lost 4 bases, and 7 bases stayed unmatched. The CDR3 region is CASSSSGTGGTETQYF. The CDR3 nucleotides read TGTGCCAGCAGCTCCTCCGGGACAGGGGGCACAGAGACCCAGTACTTC.

This clonotype came up many times. This chain uses TRBV7-6 with TRBJ2-7; D possibly matches TRBD1 or TRBD2 (5 bases each). CDR3 length: 14 amino acids. Per germline, CDR1 SGHVS and CDR2 FNYEAQ. Trimming cost V 6 bases and J 5 bases, with 17 bases left between them. This CDR3 reads CASSSGTSFHEQYF. The CDR3 nucleotides read TGTGCCAGCAGTTCCGGGACCTCCTTCCACGAGCAGTACTTC.

The chain has TRBV7-3 and TRBJ2-3; 8 bases are a match to TRBD2. Trimming cost V 5 bases and J 2 bases; bases outside gene matches: 6. Per germline, CDR1 SGHTA and CDR2 FQGTGA. The CDR3 has 15 amino acids. Here the CDR3 reads CASSPGLADTDTQYF. In DNA form, the CDR3 reads TGTGCCAGCAGCCCCGGACTAGCAGACACAGATACGCAGTATTTT.

V gene TRBV9 combines with J gene TRBJ2-7; no clear D gene. CDR1 SGDLS and CDR2 YYNGEE come from the germline V gene. Trimming left V 3 bases short and J 1 base short, with 11 bases between. The CDR3 runs to 14 residues. The CDR3 loop reads CASSEGHESYEQYF. The CDR3 bases are TGTGCCAGCAGCGAGGGCCACGAATCCTACGAGCAGTACTTC.

V and J are TRBV11-2 and TRBJ2-3; 8 positions agree with TRBD2. With V trimmed by 0 bases and J by 7 bases, 12 bases remained unmatched. The CDR3 is 17 amino acids. Germline loops: CDR1 SGHAT, CDR2 FQNNGV. The DNA of the CDR3 is TGTGCCAGCAGCTTAGATCGCAGCGGGAGTGGTACGAATACGCAGTATTTT. Amino acids: CASSLDRSGSGTNTQYF.

This chain links TRBV11-2 with TRBJ1-5, with 7 bases matching TRBD1. V shed 1 base, J shed 6 bases, and the junction held 6 bases outside the gene matches. The CDR3 has 15 residues. CDR1 and CDR2 from the germline V gene are SGHAT and FQNNGV. The CDR3, as DNA: TGTGCCAGCAGCTTAGCAGGGGGTTCGGTTCAGCCCCAGCATTTT. Protein sequence: CASSLAGGSVQPQHF. Variable domain in full (rest from reference TRBV11-2 and TRBJ1-5): EAGVAQSPRYKIIEKRQSVAFWCNPISGHATLYWYQQILGQGPKLLIQFQNNGVVDDSQLPKDRFSAERLKGVDSTLKIQPAKLEDSAVYLCASSLAGGSVQPQHFGDGTRLSIL.

This rearrangement joins TRBV27 to TRBJ2-2; D perhaps matches TRBD2 (6 bases). Per germline, CDR1 MNHEY and CDR2 SMNVEV (reference sequence). Trimming left V 6 bases short and J 4 bases short, with 12 bases between. This CDR3 is 14 amino acids long. CDR3 coding DNA: TGTGCCAGCAGGAGCCAGGGAGGCACCGGGGAGCTGTTTTTT. Translation gives CASRSQGGTGELFF.

This clonotype occurred once. This chain uses TRBV14 with TRBJ1-1, with D possibly TRBD1 on 5 matching bases. Trimming removed 1 base at V and 7 bases at J, with 10 bases between. Germline V gene sequence: CDR1 SGHDN, CDR2 FVKESK. The CDR3 has 13 amino acids. DNA of the CDR3: TGTGCCAGCAGCCAAGTAGGCAGGGATGAAGCTTTCTTT. Translating it yields CASSQVGRDEAFF.

This clonotype was found a few times. The CDR3 DNA follows: TGTGCCAGCAGCCCCGCCGCTAGCGGGAGTTCCGAGCAGTACTTC. Translating gives CASSPAASGSSEQYF. V is TRBV7-2 and J is TRBJ2-7; 10 bases are a match to TRBD2. The germline V gene has CDR1 SGHTA and CDR2 FQGNSA. Trimming took 5 bases from V and 6 from J; bases not matched to a gene: 10. The CDR3 extends over 15 amino acids. Filled out from reference TRBV7-2 and TRBJ2-7, the complete variable domain reads GAGVSQSPSNKVTEKGKDVELRCDPISGHTALYWYRQSLGQGLEFLIYFQGNSAPDKSGLPSDRFSAERTGGSVSTLTIQRTQQEDSAVYLCASSPAASGSSEQYFGPGTRLTVT.

V is TRBV7-6 and J is TRBJ1-1, with D unclear. This CDR3 comprises 14 residues. Trimming pared 3 bases from V and 2 bases from J, leaving 10 bases between. Germline CDR1 and CDR2: SGHVS and FNYEAQ. The CDR3 bases are TGTGCCAGCAGCTTGTGGACGGTAAACACTGAAGCTTTCTTT. Amino acid sequence: CASSLWTVNTEAFF.

The V call is TRBV27, the J call TRBJ1-5; TRBD1 matches 7 bases. Germline V lookup: CDR1 MNHEY, CDR2 SMNVEV (reference sequence). The CDR3 consists of 15 residues. The V segment lost 6 bases and the J segment 2 bases; nucleotides outside the gene matches: 7. The CDR3 sequence is CASRRQGKGNQPQHF. The CDR3 region has the DNA TGTGCCAGCAGACGACAGGGTAAGGGCAATCAGCCCCAGCATTTT.

This clonotype was seen a handful of times. This sequence joins TRBV7-8 and TRBJ2-1; 11 bases match TRBD2. The junction had 5 bases not matched to a gene; V was cut back by 5 bases and J by 5 bases. The CDR3 sequence is 15 residues long. Germline CDR1 is SGHVS and CDR2 is FQNEAQ. The CDR3 nucleotides read TGTGCCAGCAGCCGCCTAGCGGGGGGAGACAATGAGCAGTTCTTC. Translation: CASSRLAGGDNEQFF.

There are many counts of this clonotype. The CDR3 DNA reads as TGTGCCAGCAGCTCGCAGGGGGGCGAGCAGTACTTC. Protein product: CASSSQGGEQYF. The chain has TRBV7-9 and TRBJ2-7; perhaps TRBD1 as D (7 bases). The germline V and J ends were trimmed by 4 bases and 6 bases, with 10 bases remaining between them. Per the germline V gene, CDR1 is SEHNR and CDR2 is FQNEAQ (reference sequence). The CDR3 totals 12 residues.

This clonotype showed up just once. The chain links TRBV2 to TRBJ2-2; 7 bases fit TRBD1. The junction had 9 bases not matched to a gene; V was cut back by 3 bases and J by 8 bases. Per germline, CDR1 SNHLY and CDR2 FYNNEI. The CDR3 is 15 amino acids. CDR3 sequence reads: CASSDPRQGYGELFF. Written as DNA, the CDR3 is TGTGCCAGCAGTGATCCTAGACAGGGTTATGGGGAGCTGTTTTTT.

This clonotype was observed a few times. V gene TRBV20-1 combines with J gene TRBJ2-7, with D hard to call. V lost 1 base to trimming and J lost 0 bases, with 13 bases between them. Germline lookup yields CDR1 DFQATT and CDR2 SNEGSKA (reference sequence). The CDR3 is 15 residues long. CDR3 loop: CSARVSRLFSYEQYF. Here the CDR3 DNA reads TGCAGTGCTAGAGTCAGCCGCCTTTTCTCCTACGAGCAGTACTTC.

This clonotype was picked up many times. The chain links TRBV7-6 to TRBJ2-1; no reliable D call. V was trimmed by 5 bases and J by 6 bases, leaving 20 bases between them. The CDR3 contains 16 residues. Germline CDR1 SGHVS, CDR2 FNYEAQ. The CDR3 bases are TGTGCCAGCAGCCCTCAGAGTTGGTACGATGTCAATGAGCAGTTCTTC. It encodes CASSPQSWYDVNEQFF.

The table lists this clonotype with a few counts. V and J are TRBV6-6 and TRBJ1-1, with a weak D call TRBD1 (6 bases). V dropped 0 bases and J dropped 1 base, with 9 bases sitting between them. CDR1 and CDR2 from the germline V gene are MNHNY and SVGAGI (reference sequence). The CDR3 loop spans 15 amino acids. CDR3 residues: CASSYSQGGNTEAFF. In DNA, the CDR3 is TGTGCCAGCAGTTACTCGCAAGGGGGGAACACTGAAGCTTTCTTT.

The chain joins TRBV28 to TRBJ1-1; D unresolved. The CDR3 consists of 13 residues. Between the trimmed V and J ends, which lost 3 bases and 1 base, there was a span of 6 bases. Looked up from germline, CDR1 is MDHEN and CDR2 is SYDVKM. The CDR3 DNA reads TGTGCCAGCAGTTTTCCACGGAACACTGAAGCTTTCTTT. It encodes CASSFPRNTEAFF.

J is TRBJ2-1 and V is TRBV7-6; no clear D. Germline loops: CDR1 SGHVS, CDR2 FNYEAQ. There are 13 residues in the CDR3. Between the trimmed V and J ends, which lost 4 bases and 11 bases, there was a span of 15 bases. The CDR3 is CASSSEPWGKQFF. The CDR3 region has the DNA TGTGCCAGCAGCTCCGAGCCGTGGGGAAAGCAGTTCTTC.

The chain couples TRBV7-6 to TRBJ2-3; D possibly corresponds to TRBD2 (6 bases). Germline loops: CDR1 SGHVS, CDR2 FNYEAQ. This CDR3 contains 16 residues. V was shortened by 3 bases and J by 2 bases, with 15 bases between the two germline ends. CDR3 in amino acids: CASSFGGTSYTDTQYF. The DNA for the CDR3 is TGTGCCAGCAGCTTCGGTGGGACTTCGTACACAGATACGCAGTATTTT.

The CDR3 DNA follows: TGTGCCAGCAGCTTGAGCTCCGCTAATTCACCCCTCCACTTT. Translating it yields CASSLSSANSPLHF. This chain connects TRBV11-3 to TRBJ1-6, with no clear D. Germline values: CDR1 SGHNT, CDR2 YENEEA. V shed 3 bases and J shed 6 bases, with 9 bases lying between them. This CDR3 is built from 14 residues.

The gene calls are TRBV10-3 and TRBJ1-3; 7 bases match TRBD1. CDR1 is ENHRY and CDR2 is SYGVKD in the germline V gene. V dropped 6 bases and J dropped 3; count of bases not matched to a gene: 5. The CDR3 is 14 residues long. The CDR3 coding sequence is TGTGCCATCAGCCGCGGGACAGATGGAAACACCATATATTTT. Translated: CAISRGTDGNTIYF.

The V call is TRBV12-3 or TRBV12-4, the J call TRBJ1-2, with D perhaps matching TRBD1 (6 bases). Trimming shortened V by 3 bases and J by 5 bases, and 19 bases separated the two germline ends. There are 16 residues in the CDR3. The CDR3 DNA reads TGTGCCAGCAGTTTGAGTAACAGGGCTGGGGAGTATGGCTACACCTTC. As protein: CASSLSNRAGEYGYTF.